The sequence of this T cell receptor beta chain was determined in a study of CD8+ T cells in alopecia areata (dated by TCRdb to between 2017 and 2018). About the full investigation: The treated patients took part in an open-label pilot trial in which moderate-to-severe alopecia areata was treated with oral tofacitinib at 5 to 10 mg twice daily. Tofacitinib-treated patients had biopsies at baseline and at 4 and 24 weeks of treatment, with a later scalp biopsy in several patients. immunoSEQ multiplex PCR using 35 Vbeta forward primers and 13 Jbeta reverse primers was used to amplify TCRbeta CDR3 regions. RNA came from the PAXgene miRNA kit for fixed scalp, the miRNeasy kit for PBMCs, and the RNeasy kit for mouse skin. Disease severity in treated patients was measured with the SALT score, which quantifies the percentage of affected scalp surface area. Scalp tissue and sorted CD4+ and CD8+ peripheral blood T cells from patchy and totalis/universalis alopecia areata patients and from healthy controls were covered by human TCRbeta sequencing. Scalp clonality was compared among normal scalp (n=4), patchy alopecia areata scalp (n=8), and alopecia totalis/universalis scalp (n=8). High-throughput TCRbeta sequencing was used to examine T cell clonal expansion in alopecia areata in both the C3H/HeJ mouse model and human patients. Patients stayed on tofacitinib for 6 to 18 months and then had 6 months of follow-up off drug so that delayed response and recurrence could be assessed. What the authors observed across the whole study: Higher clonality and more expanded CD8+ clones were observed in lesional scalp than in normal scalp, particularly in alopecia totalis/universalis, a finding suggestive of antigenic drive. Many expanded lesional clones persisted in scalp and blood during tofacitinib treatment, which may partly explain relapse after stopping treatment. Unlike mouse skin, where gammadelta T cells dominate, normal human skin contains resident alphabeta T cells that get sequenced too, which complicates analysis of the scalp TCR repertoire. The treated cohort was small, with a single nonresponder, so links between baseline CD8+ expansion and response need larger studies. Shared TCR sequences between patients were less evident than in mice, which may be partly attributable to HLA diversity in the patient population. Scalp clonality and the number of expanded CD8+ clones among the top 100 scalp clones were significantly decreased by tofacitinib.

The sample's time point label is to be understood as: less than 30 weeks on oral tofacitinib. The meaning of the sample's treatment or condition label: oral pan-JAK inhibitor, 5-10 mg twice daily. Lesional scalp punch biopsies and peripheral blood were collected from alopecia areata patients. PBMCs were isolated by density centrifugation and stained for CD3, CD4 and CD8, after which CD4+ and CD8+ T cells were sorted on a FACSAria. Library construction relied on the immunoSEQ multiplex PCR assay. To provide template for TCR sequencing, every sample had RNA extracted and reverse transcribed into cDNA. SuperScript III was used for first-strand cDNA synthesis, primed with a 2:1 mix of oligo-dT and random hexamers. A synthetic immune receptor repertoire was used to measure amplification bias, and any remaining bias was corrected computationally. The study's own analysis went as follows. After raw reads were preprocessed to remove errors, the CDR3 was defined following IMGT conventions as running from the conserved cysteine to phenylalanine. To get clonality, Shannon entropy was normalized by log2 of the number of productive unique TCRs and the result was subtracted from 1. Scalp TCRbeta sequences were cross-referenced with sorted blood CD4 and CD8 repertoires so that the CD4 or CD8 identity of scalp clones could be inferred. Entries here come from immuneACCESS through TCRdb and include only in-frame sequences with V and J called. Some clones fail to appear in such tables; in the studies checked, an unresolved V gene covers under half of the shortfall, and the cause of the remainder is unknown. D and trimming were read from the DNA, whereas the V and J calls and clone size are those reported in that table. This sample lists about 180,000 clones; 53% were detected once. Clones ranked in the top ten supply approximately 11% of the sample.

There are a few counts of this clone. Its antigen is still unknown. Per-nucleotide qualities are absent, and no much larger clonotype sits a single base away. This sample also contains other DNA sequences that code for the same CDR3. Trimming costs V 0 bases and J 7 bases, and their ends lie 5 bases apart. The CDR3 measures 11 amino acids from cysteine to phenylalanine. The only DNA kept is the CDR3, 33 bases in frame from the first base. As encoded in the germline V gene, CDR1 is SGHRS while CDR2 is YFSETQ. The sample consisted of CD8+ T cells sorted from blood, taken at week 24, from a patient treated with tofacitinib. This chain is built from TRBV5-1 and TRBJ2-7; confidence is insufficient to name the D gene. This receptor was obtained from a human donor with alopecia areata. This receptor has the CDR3 CASSLDGEQYF. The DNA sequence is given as TGCGCCAGCAGCTTGGACGGGGAGCAGTACTTC.